These 12 T cell receptor beta chains share one sample of origin, sequenced in a study of blood T cell repertoires in COVID-19. Using immunoSEQ multiplex PCR, the repertoire was profiled, and TCRdb retains in-frame clones only, with some absent. The profile shows fewer than 70,000 clones, 78% of them singletons. The source material was peripheral blood. All receptors derive from a human donor in a cohort sampled during active COVID-19.

Only one count was recorded for this clone. The chain is built from TRBV24-1 and TRBJ2-5; tentative D call: TRBD1 (5 bases). Germline CDR1 is KGHDR and CDR2 is SFDVKD. This CDR3 region has 17 residues. Between the trimmed V and J ends, which lost 4 bases and 3 bases, there was a span of 20 bases. The chain's CDR3 is CATSESRAGSPKETQYF. CDR3 DNA sequence: TGTGCCACCAGTGAATCCCGGGCAGGGTCGCCCAAAGAGACCCAGTACTTC.

This clone was found a few times. The V gene is TRBV7-2, the J gene TRBJ1-2; possibly TRBD1 for D (5 bases). The CDR3 contains 14 residues. The germline V and J ends were trimmed by 1 base and 5 bases, with 11 bases remaining between them. The V gene's germline CDR1 is SGHTA and CDR2 FQGNSA. CDR3 sequence (DNA): TGTGCCAGCAGCTTAGGGGGCGCGGGGTATGGCTACACCTTC. It codes for CASSLGGAGYGYTF.

This clone was observed once. This sequence joins TRBV19 and TRBJ1-1; the match to TRBD1 covers 7 bases. This CDR3 has 16 amino acids. Germline V CDR1 and CDR2: LNHDA, SQIVND (reference sequence). The J segment lost 6 bases and the V segment lost 1 base, leaving 11 bases of the junction unmatched. The CDR3 coding sequence is TGTGCCAGTAGTATAGCTAATACCAGGGGGAAGGCTGAAGCTTTCTTT. Its translation: CASSIANTRGKAEAFF.

The rearrangement links TRBV6-5 to TRBJ2-7, with TRBD1 matching 8 bases. The CDR3 totals 15 residues. Germline CDR1 is MNHEY and CDR2 is SVGAGI. The V segment lost 2 bases and the J segment 1 base; nucleotides outside the gene matches: 4. Here the CDR3 reads CASSYVWTGSYEQYF. In DNA, the CDR3 is TGTGCCAGCAGTTACGTTTGGACAGGGTCCTACGAGCAGTACTTC.

This chain links TRBV3-1 (or the pseudogene TRBV3-2) with TRBJ2-7; D might be TRBD2 (6 bases). Per the germline V gene, CDR1 is LGHDT and CDR2 is YNNKEL (reference sequence). The CDR3 is 14 residues long. Trimming pared 4 bases from V and 0 bases from J, leaving 10 bases between. The CDR3 nucleotides are TGTGCCAGCAGCCCGACTAGGAGCTCCTACGAGCAGTACTTC. Protein product: CASSPTRSSYEQYF.

This chain links TRBV7-9 with TRBJ2-3; no clear D gene. CDR3 size: 15 residues. The V and J ends lost 0 bases and 2 bases respectively, with 9 bases between them. Germline CDR1 SEHNR, CDR2 FQNEAQ (reference sequence). CDR3 amino acids: CASSLASIVTDTQYF. CDR3 coding DNA: TGTGCCAGCAGCTTAGCTAGTATAGTCACAGATACGCAGTATTTT.

There are a few counts of this clone. CDR3 sequence (DNA): TGTGCCAGCAGCCGGACTCGGGGATACGAGCAGTACTTC. Protein product: CASSRTRGYEQYF. The chain combines TRBV3-1 (or the pseudogene TRBV3-2) with TRBJ2-7; D may be TRBD2 (5 bases). Germline V lookup: CDR1 LGHDT, CDR2 YNNKEL (reference sequence). CDR3 length: 13 residues. Trimming pared 4 bases from V and 4 bases from J, leaving 11 bases between.

This chain links TRBV7-9 with TRBJ1-4; D gene unclear. V was shortened by 5 bases and J by 5 bases, with 6 bases between the two germline ends. This CDR3 has 12 amino acids. Germline V lookup: CDR1 SEHNR, CDR2 FQNEAQ (reference sequence). The CDR3 DNA reads as TGTGCCAGCAGCCTCCCCAATGAAAAACTGTTTTTT. This codes for CASSLPNEKLFF.

The V gene is TRBV24-1, the J gene TRBJ1-2; unclear D gene. The CDR3 is made up of 13 amino acids. Between the trimmed V and J ends, which lost 4 bases and 3 bases, there was a span of 8 bases. Germline CDR1 and CDR2: KGHDR and SFDVKD. The CDR3 is CATSDPLHYGYTF. CDR3 DNA: TGTGCCACCAGTGACCCCCTTCACTATGGCTACACCTTC.

The V call is TRBV7-2, the J call TRBJ1-3; weak D call: TRBD1 (5 bases). Trimming took off 1 base at V and 2 bases at J, with 9 bases between the two ends. The CDR3 contains 15 residues. Germline-derived CDR1 and CDR2 are SGHTA and FQGNSA. The CDR3 spells CASSLGPGTGNTIYF. The CDR3 nucleotides are TGTGCCAGCAGCTTAGGCCCAGGGACTGGAAACACCATATATTTT.

V usage is TRBV6-5 and J usage is TRBJ1-1; D may be TRBD1 (6 bases). The ends were cut back, 2 bases at V and 10 bases at J, with 17 bases in the middle. CDR3 length: 14 residues. Germline V lookup: CDR1 MNHEY, CDR2 SVGAGI. This CDR3 reads CASSYGGGEGGAFF. The DNA of the CDR3 is TGTGCCAGCAGTTACGGTGGAGGGGAGGGGGGAGCTTTCTTT.

This clone was observed a handful of times. The rearrangement uses TRBV30 and TRBJ2-7; D might be TRBD1 (6 bases). Germline CDR1 is GTSNPN and CDR2 is SVGIG (reference sequence). Trimming stripped 2 bases from V and 0 bases from J, with 8 bases between. This CDR3 is 13 amino acids long. The CDR3 region is CAWSWDTSYEQYF. The CDR3 bases are TGTGCCTGGAGTTGGGACACCTCCTACGAGCAGTACTTC.